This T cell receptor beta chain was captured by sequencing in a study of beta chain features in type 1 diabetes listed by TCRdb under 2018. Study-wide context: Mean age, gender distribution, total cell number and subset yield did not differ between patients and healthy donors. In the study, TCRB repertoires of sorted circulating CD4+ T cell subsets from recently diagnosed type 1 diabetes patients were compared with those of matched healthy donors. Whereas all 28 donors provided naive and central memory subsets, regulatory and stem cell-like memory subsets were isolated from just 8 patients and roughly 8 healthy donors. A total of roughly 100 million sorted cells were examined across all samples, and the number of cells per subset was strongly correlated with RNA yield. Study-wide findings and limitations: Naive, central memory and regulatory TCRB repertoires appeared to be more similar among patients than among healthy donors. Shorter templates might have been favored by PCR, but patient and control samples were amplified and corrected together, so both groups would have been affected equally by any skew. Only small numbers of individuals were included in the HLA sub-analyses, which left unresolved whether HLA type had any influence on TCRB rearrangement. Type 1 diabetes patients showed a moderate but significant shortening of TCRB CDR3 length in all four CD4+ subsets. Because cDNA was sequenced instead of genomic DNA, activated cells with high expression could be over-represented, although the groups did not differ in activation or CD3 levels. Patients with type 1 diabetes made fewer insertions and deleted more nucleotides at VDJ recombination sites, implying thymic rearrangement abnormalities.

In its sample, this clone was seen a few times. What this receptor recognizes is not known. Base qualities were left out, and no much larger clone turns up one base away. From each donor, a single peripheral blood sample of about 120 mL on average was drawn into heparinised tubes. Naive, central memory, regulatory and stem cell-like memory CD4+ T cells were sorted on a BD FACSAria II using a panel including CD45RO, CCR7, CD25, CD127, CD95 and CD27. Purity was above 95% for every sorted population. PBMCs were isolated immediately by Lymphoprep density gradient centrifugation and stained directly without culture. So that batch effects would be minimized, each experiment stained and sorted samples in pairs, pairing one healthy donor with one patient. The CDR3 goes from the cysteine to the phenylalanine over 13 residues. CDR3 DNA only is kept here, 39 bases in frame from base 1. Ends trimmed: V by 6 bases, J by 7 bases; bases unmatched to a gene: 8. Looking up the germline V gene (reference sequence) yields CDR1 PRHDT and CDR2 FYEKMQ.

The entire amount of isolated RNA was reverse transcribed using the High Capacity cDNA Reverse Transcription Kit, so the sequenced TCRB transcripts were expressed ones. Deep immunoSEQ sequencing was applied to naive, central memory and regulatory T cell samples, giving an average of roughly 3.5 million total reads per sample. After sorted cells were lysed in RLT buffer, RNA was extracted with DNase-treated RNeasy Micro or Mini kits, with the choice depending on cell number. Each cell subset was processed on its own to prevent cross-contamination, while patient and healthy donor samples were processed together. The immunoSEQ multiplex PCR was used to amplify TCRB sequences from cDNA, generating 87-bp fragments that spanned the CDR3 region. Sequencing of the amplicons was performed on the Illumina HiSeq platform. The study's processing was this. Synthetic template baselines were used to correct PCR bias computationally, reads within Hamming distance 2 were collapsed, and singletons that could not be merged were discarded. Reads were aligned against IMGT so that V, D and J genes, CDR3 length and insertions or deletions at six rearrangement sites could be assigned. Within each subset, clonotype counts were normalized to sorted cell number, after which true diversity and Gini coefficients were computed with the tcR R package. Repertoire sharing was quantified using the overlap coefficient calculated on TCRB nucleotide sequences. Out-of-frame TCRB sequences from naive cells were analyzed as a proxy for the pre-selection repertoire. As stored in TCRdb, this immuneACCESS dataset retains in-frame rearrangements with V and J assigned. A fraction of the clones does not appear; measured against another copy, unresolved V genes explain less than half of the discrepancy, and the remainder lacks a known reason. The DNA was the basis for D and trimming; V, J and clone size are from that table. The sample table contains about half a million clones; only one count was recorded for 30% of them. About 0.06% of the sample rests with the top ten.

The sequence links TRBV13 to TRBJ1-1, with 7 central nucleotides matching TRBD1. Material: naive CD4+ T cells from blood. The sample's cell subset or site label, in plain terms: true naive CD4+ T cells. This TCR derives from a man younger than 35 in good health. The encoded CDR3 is CASSLRQGDEAFF. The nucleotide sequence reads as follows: TGTGCCAGCAGTCTTCGACAGGGAGATGAAGCTTTCTTT.